The 20 T cell receptor beta chains presented below share a single source sample, sequenced in a study of T cell responses to AZD1222 COVID-19 vaccine. Assay used: immunoSEQ multiplex PCR; TCRdb lists only in-frame clones, some missing. The data hold about 22,000 clones, with 82% observed a single time. The sequencing used peripheral blood, collected on day 0 of AZD1222 vaccination. The receptors stem from an adult in good health.

The chain couples TRBV29-1 to TRBJ2-5; D may correspond to TRBD1 or TRBD2 (5 bases each). With 7 bases removed from V and 5 bases from J, the gap between germline ends came to 23 bases. The germline V gene encodes CDR1 SQVTM and CDR2 ANQGSEA. The CDR3 is made up of 15 amino acids. This chain's CDR3 is CSAERGAGGSETQYF. DNA of the CDR3: TGCAGCGCCGAGAGGGGCGCTGGTGGGTCGGAGACCCAGTACTTC.

The genes are TRBV10-3 and TRBJ2-1; D is possibly TRBD2 (5 bases). The ends were cut back, 3 bases at V and 9 bases at J, with 18 bases in the middle. The length of the CDR3 is 15 residues. Per the germline V gene, CDR1 is ENHRY and CDR2 is SYGVKD. CDR3 nucleotides: TGTGCCATCAGTGAATCTAGGCCCGTGAGCGGTGAGCAGTTCTTC. It codes for CAISESRPVSGEQFF.

The V and J genes are TRBV28 and TRBJ1-2, with TRBD1 matching 8 bases. CDR1 is MDHEN and CDR2 is SYDVKM in the germline V gene. V lost 3 bases and J lost 6; bases outside the gene matches: 6. The CDR3 has 14 amino acids. CDR3 sequence: CASSFHRGVNGYTF. The CDR3 DNA reads as TGTGCCAGCAGTTTCCACAGGGGGGTGAATGGCTACACCTTC.

V and J are TRBV2 and TRBJ2-5, with a weak D call TRBD1 (5 bases). Trimming took off 3 bases at V and 2 bases at J, with 10 bases between the two ends. The length of the CDR3 is 14 residues. Germline V gene data show CDR1 as SNHLY and CDR2 as FYNNEI. The CDR3 bases are TGTGCCAGCAGTGATGGGGCAGCGCAAGAGACCCAGTACTTC. Translating it yields CASSDGAAQETQYF. Using reference TRBV2 and TRBJ2-5 for the parts outside the CDR3, the full variable domain is EPEVTQTPSHQVTQMGQEVILRCVPISNHLYFYWYRQILGQKVEFLVSFYNNEISEKSEIFDDQFSVERPDGSNFTLKIRSTKLEDSAMYFCASSDGAAQETQYFGPGTRLLVL.

The chain joins TRBV19 to TRBJ2-1; possible D gene TRBD1, 6 bases. This CDR3 region has 15 residues. V was clipped by 7 bases and J by 4 bases, with 17 bases between them. Germline lookup yields CDR1 LNHDA and CDR2 SQIVND (reference sequence). CDR3 sequence reads: CASTDGQGWYNEQFF. DNA of the CDR3: TGTGCCAGTACCGATGGCCAGGGGTGGTACAATGAGCAGTTCTTC.

This clone was seen only a few times. Other nucleotide sequences in the sample specify the same CDR3. The gene calls are TRBV7-2 and TRBJ2-7, with no clear D. The length of the CDR3 is 13 residues. Trimming cost V 0 bases and J 4 bases, with 7 bases left between them. Germline V gives CDR1 SGHTA, CDR2 FQGNSA. Here the CDR3 DNA reads TGTGCCAGCAGCTTAGCCCAGACATACGAGCAGTACTTC. It is translated as CASSLAQTYEQYF.

The V and J genes are TRBV5-6 and TRBJ2-2, with 8 bases fitting TRBD2. Per germline, CDR1 SGHDT and CDR2 YYEEEE. The CDR3 loop spans 14 amino acids. J lost 5 bases, V lost 6 bases, and 6 bases had no gene match. The CDR3 sequence is CASTSVAGTGELFF. The CDR3, as DNA: TGTGCCAGCACCTCTGTAGCGGGAACCGGGGAGCTGTTTTTT.

The chain links TRBV7-8 to TRBJ2-7; a weak D match, TRBD1 (5 bases). Germline lookup yields CDR1 SGHVS and CDR2 FQNEAQ. V was shortened by 5 bases and J by 5 bases, with 10 bases between the two germline ends. The CDR3 spans 12 residues. The CDR3 is CASSADRDEQYF. CDR3 nucleotide sequence: TGTGCCAGCAGCGCAGACAGAGACGAGCAGTACTTC.

As to this clone: Sequence at one end of the junction differs from germline and may be a read error. V usage is TRBV7-9 and J usage is TRBJ1-1; no reliable D call. Germline lookup yields CDR1 SEHNR and CDR2 FQNEAQ (reference sequence). This CDR3 is built from 13 residues. The CDR3 loop reads CASSLQLNAEAFF. As DNA, the CDR3 is TGTGCCAGCAGCTTACAGCTGAACGCTGAAGCTTTCTTT.

The gene calls are TRBV7-9 and TRBJ1-5, with D hard to call. CDR1 and CDR2 (germline): SEHNR, FQNEAQ (reference sequence). The CDR3 runs to 14 residues. Trimming removed 3 bases from V and 4 bases from J, with 10 bases in between. For the CDR3, the DNA is TGTGCCAGCAGCTTTTCCCTAACTAATCAGCCCCAGCATTTT. As protein: CASSFSLTNQPQHF.

This chain uses TRBV3-1 (or the pseudogene TRBV3-2) with TRBJ2-7; D unresolved. The CDR3 totals 14 residues. V was clipped by 4 bases and J by 2 bases, with 12 bases between them. The germline V gene encodes CDR1 LGHDT and CDR2 YNNKEL (reference sequence). CDR3 amino acids: CASSRASNTYEQYF. Written as DNA, the CDR3 is TGTGCCAGCAGCCGGGCCAGCAATACCTACGAGCAGTACTTC.

This clone was picked up one time. In DNA form, the CDR3 reads TGTGCCAGCAGCTCACGGACGGGGAGGGCGGAAAAACTGTTTTTT. Translated: CASSSRTGRAEKLFF. The chain carries TRBV5-6 and TRBJ1-4; D gene uncertain. Germline V gives CDR1 SGHDT, CDR2 YYEEEE. The CDR3 is made up of 15 amino acids. Trimming took 3 bases from V and 8 from J, leaving 17 bases between them.

The gene calls are TRBV28 and TRBJ1-2; D not resolved. Germline CDR1 reads MDHEN; CDR2 reads SYDVKM. This CDR3 has 14 amino acids. Deletions cut 6 bases from V and 2 bases from J, with 13 bases between. DNA of the CDR3: TGTGCCAGCAGCACCCCGGGAAGAAACTATGGCTACACCTTC. Its translation is CASSTPGRNYGYTF.

The V call is TRBV19, the J call TRBJ2-7; TRBD2 matches 9 bases. The CDR3 is 13 residues long. Per the germline V gene, CDR1 is LNHDA and CDR2 is SQIVND (reference sequence). V lost 9 bases, J lost 6 bases, and 9 bases stayed unmatched. CDR3 amino acids: CASALAGGSEQYF. The CDR3 bases are TGTGCCAGCGCCCTCGCGGGAGGGTCCGAGCAGTACTTC.

The rearrangement links TRBV7-8 to TRBJ1-6; D remains ambiguous. Germline lookup yields CDR1 SGHVS and CDR2 FQNEAQ. The CDR3 covers 14 residues. Trimming stripped 3 bases from V and 8 bases from J, with 11 bases between. The DNA of the CDR3 is TGTGCCAGCAGCTTGAAGGGATTGTATTCACCCCTCCACTTT. Translation: CASSLKGLYSPLHF. Together with reference TRBV7-8 and TRBJ1-6, the CDR3 gives the full variable domain: GAGVSQSPRYKVAKRGQDVALRCDPISGHVSLFWYQQALGQGPEFLTYFQNEAQLDKSGLPSDRFFAERPEGSVSTLKIQRTQQEDSAVYLCASSLKGLYSPLHFGNGTRLTVT.

The J gene is TRBJ2-1, the V gene TRBV2; 7 nucleotides agree with TRBD2. CDR1 and CDR2 from the germline V gene are SNHLY and FYNNEI. CDR3 length: 14 amino acids. Trimming took 4 bases from V and 4 from J; bases not matched to a gene: 4. The CDR3 loop is CASSAAGVYNEQFF. The CDR3 DNA sequence: TGTGCCAGCAGTGCCGCGGGGGTTTACAATGAGCAGTTCTTC.

CDR3 sequence reads: CASGAGETQYF. The DNA of the CDR3 is TGTGCCAGCGGTGCTGGGGAGACCCAGTACTTC. The chain links TRBV5-5 to TRBJ2-5; D gene unclear. The CDR3 runs 11 residues. The germline V gene has CDR1 SGHKS and CDR2 YYEKEE (reference sequence). The V and J ends lost 7 bases and 5 bases respectively, with 9 bases between them.

The rearrangement joins TRBV7-9 to TRBJ2-2, with D maybe TRBD1 (6 bases). The CDR3 sequence is 14 residues long. V dropped 4 bases and J dropped 7 bases, with 13 bases sitting between them. CDR1 and CDR2 (germline): SEHNR, FQNEAQ (reference sequence). CDR3 sequence (DNA): TGTGCCAGCAGCTCCCAAAAGGGGGTCGGGGAGCTGTTTTTT. Protein sequence: CASSSQKGVGELFF.

Only a few counts were recorded for this clone. Other DNA variants within this sample encode the same CDR3. The chain carries TRBV28 and TRBJ1-5; maybe TRBD1 (5 bases). CDR1 is MDHEN, CDR2 SYDVKM, per germline. The V gene lost 3 bases and the J gene lost 2 bases, with 8 bases spanning the gap. This CDR3 is built from 14 residues. CDR3 DNA sequence: TGTGCCAGCAGTTTGGTCAGGGGCAATCAGCCCCAGCATTTT. Its protein is CASSLVRGNQPQHF. Supplemented by reference TRBV28 and TRBJ1-5, the full variable domain reads DVKVTQSSRYLVKRTGEKVFLECVQDMDHENMFWYRQDPGLGLRLIYFSYDVKMKEKGDIPEGYSVSREKKERFSLILESASTNQTSMYLCASSLVRGNQPQHFGDGTRLSIL.

CDR3 region: CASSVGGGGAFEQFF. The DNA for the CDR3 is TGTGCCAGCAGCGTAGGAGGAGGAGGAGCGTTTGAGCAGTTCTTC. This chain connects TRBV9 to TRBJ2-1; tentative D call: TRBD2 (5 bases). The CDR3 consists of 15 residues. V was trimmed by 0 bases and J by 9 bases, leaving 16 bases between them. Germline CDR1 reads SGDLS; CDR2 reads YYNGEE.